Shown below are 13 T cell receptor beta chains from a single sample sequenced in a study of blood T cell repertoires in COVID-19. The assay was immunoSEQ multiplex PCR, and TCRdb's table has in-frame clones only and misses some. The table records roughly 160,000 clones, 85% of them present only once. Sequencing input: peripheral blood. The source is a woman older than 75 with COVID-19, enrolled during active disease.

This clone was observed once. The chain carries TRBV7-9 and TRBJ2-5; TRBD2 is a possible D gene (6 bases). CDR3 length equals 15 residues. V lost 7 bases and J 4 bases, leaving 19 bases between the germline ends. Germline V gene sequence: CDR1 SEHNR, CDR2 FQNEAQ (reference sequence). This chain's CDR3 is CASIPRGGPPETQYF. As DNA, the CDR3 is TGTGCCAGCATCCCGCGGGGTGGCCCGCCAGAGACCCAGTACTTC.

The genes are TRBV29-1 and TRBJ2-5; 8 positions match TRBD1. The CDR3 is 12 amino acids. Germline assignment: CDR1 SQVTM and CDR2 ANQGSEA. V dropped 5 bases and J dropped 4; count of bases not matched to a gene: 3. The CDR3 bases are TGCAGCGTTTACAGGGGGGCAGAGACCCAGTACTTC. It specifies CSVYRGAETQYF.

The rearrangement links TRBV5-1 to TRBJ2-5; D is uncertain. The CDR3 totals 15 residues. Trimming removed 6 bases from V and 3 bases from J, with 18 bases in between. Germline V CDR1 and CDR2: SGHRS, YFSETQ. The CDR3 is CASTSMPTLEETQYF. The CDR3 region has the DNA TGCGCCAGCACTTCCATGCCTACCCTGGAAGAGACCCAGTACTTC.

V is TRBV18 and J is TRBJ1-2, with 9 bases lining up with TRBD1. V trimming: 3 bases; J trimming: 4 bases; junction bases outside the gene matches: 6. Germline V gene sequence: CDR1 KGHSH, CDR2 LQKENI. The CDR3 contains 15 residues. As DNA, the CDR3 is TGTGCCAGCTCACCCACAGGGGGCGCGACCTATGGCTACACCTTC. This encodes CASSPTGGATYGYTF.

This chain uses TRBV18 with TRBJ1-1; TRBD1 agrees at 7 bases. J gave up 0 bases and V 6 bases, and 10 bases lay outside the gene matches. Germline values: CDR1 KGHSH, CDR2 LQKENI. This CDR3 contains 16 residues. This chain's CDR3 is CASSHGQGDLNTEAFF. CDR3 nucleotide sequence: TGTGCCAGCTCCCACGGCCAGGGGGATCTGAACACTGAAGCTTTCTTT.

The chain is built from TRBV5-8 and TRBJ2-1, with 11 positions matching TRBD2. Per the germline V gene, CDR1 is SGHTS and CDR2 is YDEGEE. The CDR3 runs 13 residues. The CDR3 here is CATALAGGNEQFF. In DNA, the CDR3 is TGTGCTACCGCCCTAGCGGGAGGCAATGAGCAGTTCTTC.

The chain recombines TRBV7-2 with TRBJ2-3; D perhaps matches TRBD1 (5 bases). V gave up 1 base and J gave up 2 bases, with 13 bases separating them. This CDR3 spans 16 amino acids. The V gene's germline CDR1 is SGHTA and CDR2 FQGNSA. Here the CDR3 DNA reads TGTGCCAGCAGCTTAGTCGTAGGGGCCGTCACAGATACGCAGTATTTT. It translates to CASSLVVGAVTDTQYF. The full variable domain, its missing parts supplied by reference TRBV7-2 and TRBJ2-3, is GAGVSQSPSNKVTEKGKDVELRCDPISGHTALYWYRQSLGQGLEFLIYFQGNSAPDKSGLPSDRFSAERTGGSVSTLTIQRTQQEDSAVYLCASSLVVGAVTDTQYFGPGTRLTVL.

CDR3 DNA sequence: TGTGCCAGCAGTGAAGGGACAGGGTACAATCAGCCCCAGCATTTT. It is translated as CASSEGTGYNQPQHF. This chain uses TRBV2 with TRBJ1-5, with 8 bases lining up with TRBD1. The CDR3 loop spans 15 amino acids. Germline values: CDR1 SNHLY, CDR2 FYNNEI. The junction had 2 bases not matched to a gene; V was cut back by 1 base and J by 3 bases. Full variable domain (outside the CDR3, taken from reference TRBV2 and TRBJ1-5): EPEVTQTPSHQVTQMGQEVILRCVPISNHLYFYWYRQILGQKVEFLVSFYNNEISEKSEIFDDQFSVERPDGSNFTLKIRSTKLEDSAMYFCASSEGTGYNQPQHFGDGTRLSIL.

This chain links TRBV5-1 with TRBJ2-3, with a weak D call TRBD2 (7 bases). V was clipped by 7 bases and J by 2 bases, with 17 bases between them. This CDR3 contains 15 residues. Germline V gene lookup returns CDR1 SGHRS and CDR2 YFSETQ. The CDR3 region has the DNA TGCGCCAGCGATGACGGCGGGGGACACACAGATACGCAGTATTTT. This gives the protein CASDDGGGHTDTQYF.

The chain joins TRBV7-2 to TRBJ1-2, with 8 bases fitting TRBD1. Germline values: CDR1 SGHTA, CDR2 FQGNSA. After removal of 2 bases from V and 8 bases from J, the junction contained 10 bases not matched to a gene. The CDR3 loop spans 15 amino acids. CDR3 amino acids: CASSLRFGQGLGYTF. As DNA, the CDR3 is TGTGCCAGCAGCTTAAGATTCGGACAGGGTTTGGGCTACACCTTC.

The chain employs TRBV6-5 and TRBJ2-7; TRBD1 matches 8 bases. CDR3 length: 15 residues. The V segment lost 8 bases and the J segment 7 bases; nucleotides outside the gene matches: 16. Germline-derived CDR1 and CDR2 are MNHEY and SVGAGI. This chain's CDR3 is CASGYPGQGTGEQYF. The CDR3 DNA sequence: TGTGCCAGCGGGTACCCAGGACAGGGCACAGGAGAGCAGTACTTC.

V usage is TRBV6-6 and J usage is TRBJ2-1; 10 nucleotides align to TRBD2. The CDR3 is 14 amino acids. J gave up 7 bases and V 7 bases, and 7 bases lay outside the gene matches. CDR1 and CDR2 from the germline V gene are MNHNY and SVGAGI (reference sequence). CDR3 sequence (DNA): TGTGCCAGCACCAGCGGGGGGGTCGGTAATGAGCAGTTCTTC. It encodes CASTSGGVGNEQFF.

The rearrangement links TRBV3-1 (or the pseudogene TRBV3-2) to TRBJ2-7; 9 bases map to TRBD1. Germline CDR1 reads LGHDT; CDR2 reads YNNKEL (reference sequence). After removal of 3 bases from V and 3 bases from J, the junction contained 6 bases not matched to a gene. The CDR3 spans 15 residues. The CDR3 reads CASSHLGQGIYEQYF. The CDR3 DNA follows: TGTGCCAGCAGCCACCTGGGACAGGGAATCTACGAGCAGTACTTC.